The 25 T cell receptor beta chains listed next were all sequenced from one sample in a study of CD8 T cells in ankylosing spondylitis. TCRdb fed the 5' RACE reads into MiXCR, producing one record per CDR3 protein. The sample gives some 200,000 distinct CDR3 sequences, under 30% of which show up once; 6.6% is in the top ten. Sequenced material: blood, either unsorted or a sorted T cell fraction (not recorded which). The source is a male donor with ankylosing spondylitis or in good health (not recorded which).

This rearrangement joins TRBV10-3 to TRBJ2-1; 11 bases fit TRBD2. The germline CDR1 and CDR2 sequences are ENHRY and SYGVKD. This CDR3 is built from 15 residues. Germline trimming cut 10 bases from V and 4 bases from J; bases unmatched to any gene: 9. For the CDR3, the DNA is TGTGCCACCCAGGCGACTAGCGGGACTTACAATGAGCAGTTCTTC. Amino acid sequence: CATQATSGTYNEQFF.

J is TRBJ2-7 and V is TRBV5-1; 12 bases agree with TRBD2. The CDR3 contains 15 residues. Looked up from germline, CDR1 is SGHRS and CDR2 is YFSETQ. Germline trimming cut 4 bases from V and 4 bases from J; bases unmatched to any gene: 6. CDR3 protein: CASSAGTSGPYEQYF. CDR3 nucleotide sequence: TGCGCCAGCAGCGCCGGGACTAGCGGGCCTTACGAGCAGTACTTC.

This clonotype came up a few times. The chain combines TRBV20-1 with TRBJ1-6; 12 bases are shared with TRBD1. J lost 9 bases, V lost 6 bases, and 6 bases had no gene match. Germline CDR1 DFQATT, CDR2 SNEGSKA (reference sequence). The CDR3 sequence is 14 residues long. The CDR3 DNA is TGCAGTGCCCCGGGACAGGGGGCTAGTTCACCCCTCCACTTT. This codes for CSAPGQGASSPLHF.

The V gene is TRBV10-3, the J gene TRBJ2-5; D unclear. Germline CDR1 is ENHRY and CDR2 is SYGVKD. Between the trimmed V and J ends, which lost 4 bases and 4 bases, there was a span of 13 bases. The CDR3 sequence is 14 residues long. CDR3 in DNA: TGTGCCATCAGTGCCGCATCGGACCGAGAGACCCAGTACTTC. This codes for CAISAASDRETQYF.

This chain uses TRBV11-1 with TRBJ2-7; no clear D gene. Germline CDR1 and CDR2: SGHAT and FQDESV (reference sequence). V was clipped by 0 bases and J by 2 bases, with 11 bases between them. This CDR3 contains 15 residues. The CDR3 is CASSLAGGATYEQYF. CDR3 bases: TGTGCCAGCAGCTTAGCGGGCGGAGCTACCTACGAGCAGTACTTC.

There are many counts of this clonotype. V is TRBV5-1 and J is TRBJ2-1, with unresolved D. Trimming pared 0 bases from V and 5 bases from J, leaving 18 bases between. This CDR3 region has 17 residues. Germline-derived CDR1 and CDR2 are SGHRS and YFSETQ. Here the CDR3 reads CASSLVGLIKNNNEQFF. CDR3 nucleotide sequence: TGCGCCAGCAGCTTGGTGGGGTTAATTAAGAACAACAATGAGCAGTTCTTC.

This clonotype has a handful of counts. The V and J genes are TRBV6-2 or TRBV6-3 and TRBJ2-5; the D gene is possibly TRBD2 (5 bases). There are 13 residues in the CDR3. CDR1 is MNHEY, CDR2 SVGEGT, per germline. Trimming pared 2 bases from V and 5 bases from J, leaving 9 bases between. The CDR3 sequence: CASSYLTGETQYF. The DNA of the CDR3 is TGTGCCAGCAGTTACCTGACGGGGGAGACCCAGTACTTC.

The table lists this clonotype with many counts. The chain is built from TRBV6-1 and TRBJ2-1, with 16 bases aligning to TRBD2. This CDR3 region has 19 residues. Germline V gene data show CDR1 as MNHNS and CDR2 as SASEGT. V lost 5 bases, J lost 6 bases, and 13 bases stayed unmatched. The CDR3 DNA reads TGTGCCAGCAGTAGGGGACTAGCGGGAGGGCCCGGGGTTGTCAATGAGCAGTTCTTC. Amino acids: CASSRGLAGGPGVVNEQFF.

The chain links TRBV6-1 to TRBJ2-1; 7 nucleotides align to TRBD2. Germline CDR1 and CDR2: MNHNS and SASEGT. Germline trimming cut 5 bases from V and 4 bases from J; bases unmatched to any gene: 2. CDR3 size: 13 residues. The CDR3 protein is CASSMGLYNEQFF. The CDR3 nucleotides read TGTGCCAGCAGTATGGGACTATACAATGAGCAGTTCTTC.

The chain uses TRBV4-2 and TRBJ2-1; 8 nucleotides line up with TRBD2. V was pared by 1 base and J by 7 bases, with 12 bases of the junction left unmatched. The germline CDR1 and CDR2 sequences are LGHNA and YNFKEQ. The CDR3 is 17 residues long. CDR3 loop: CASSQGLGSGSGNEQFF. The CDR3, as DNA: TGTGCCAGCAGCCAAGGATTAGGGAGCGGGAGTGGTAATGAGCAGTTCTTC.

The chain employs TRBV12-3 or TRBV12-4 and TRBJ1-3, with 8 bases lining up with TRBD1. J was trimmed by 1 base and V by 6 bases; bases with no gene match: 8. The CDR3 totals 16 residues. The CDR3 region has the DNA TGTGCCAGCAGGACTCTCAGGGGGCAGTCTGGAAACACCATATATTTT. Encoded protein: CASRTLRGQSGNTIYF.

This clonotype was observed a handful of times. J is TRBJ2-1 and V is TRBV29-1, with TRBD2 matching over 11 bases. V was clipped by 1 base and J by 13 bases; unmatched bases: 6. Per germline, CDR1 SQVTM and CDR2 ANQGSEA. This CDR3 contains 13 residues. The CDR3 DNA sequence: TGCAGCGTTGAAGTAATTCTAGCGGGAGGACAGTTCTTC. Protein product: CSVEVILAGGQFF.

This clonotype was picked up many times. This chain joins TRBV4-3 and TRBJ2-7; the D is unclear. Germline V lookup: CDR1 LGHNA, CDR2 YSLEER. The V and J ends lost 4 bases and 5 bases respectively, with 18 bases between them. This CDR3 is 15 amino acids long. The chain's CDR3 is CASSRLSSPVDEQYF. The CDR3, as DNA: TGCGCCAGCAGCCGGCTGAGCAGCCCAGTAGACGAGCAGTACTTC.

This clonotype came up many times. The chain combines TRBV12-3 or TRBV12-4 with TRBJ1-2; 7 bases are a match to TRBD1. J lost 5 bases, V lost 6 bases, and 9 bases had no gene match. The CDR3 consists of 14 residues. CDR3 DNA sequence: TGTGCCAGCAGAACAACAGGGGTAGGGTATGGCTACACCTTC. Translating it yields CASRTTGVGYGYTF.

As concerns this clonotype: This may be a read error, as it is one base from a much larger clone. V and J are TRBV15 and TRBJ2-7; D is uncertain. CDR1 is LNHNV, CDR2 YYDKDF, per germline (reference sequence). The CDR3 covers 16 residues. The germline V and J ends were trimmed by 1 base and 6 bases, with 19 bases remaining between them. The DNA for the CDR3 is TGTGCCACCAGCAGAGGTATTGACCTTTTGGCTCCCGAGCAGTACTTC. Its protein product is CATSRGIDLLAPEQYF.

The chain combines TRBV25-1 with TRBJ2-2, with D perhaps matching TRBD1 (6 bases). V shed 5 bases and J shed 3 bases, with 10 bases lying between them. CDR1 MGHDK and CDR2 SYGVNS come from the germline V gene. The length of the CDR3 is 14 residues. CDR3 in DNA: TGTGCCAGCAGTCCCTGGACAGACACCGGGGAGCTGTTTTTT. Translating it yields CASSPWTDTGELFF.

V is TRBV5-1 and J is TRBJ1-2; 8 positions match TRBD1. This CDR3 comprises 12 residues. J was trimmed by 7 bases and V by 5 bases; bases with no gene match: 4. Germline CDR1 is SGHRS and CDR2 is YFSETQ. CDR3 loop: CASRADRAGYTF. The DNA for the CDR3 is TGCGCCAGCAGGGCGGACAGGGCTGGCTACACCTTC.

This clonotype was counted many times. The chain uses TRBV5-1 and TRBJ1-2, with 9 positions matching TRBD1. After removal of 4 bases from V and 0 bases from J, the junction contained 7 bases not matched to a gene. The CDR3 totals 16 residues. Germline V lookup: CDR1 SGHRS, CDR2 YFSETQ. CDR3 in DNA: TGCGCCAGCAGCCCCGGGACAGGGTTTACTAACTATGGCTACACCTTC. Translation: CASSPGTGFTNYGYTF.

Ten or more counts support this clonotype. V usage is TRBV29-1 and J usage is TRBJ2-1; D is possibly TRBD1 or TRBD2 (5 bases each). The germline V gene encodes CDR1 SQVTM and CDR2 ANQGSEA. CDR3 size: 13 residues. V was clipped by 0 bases and J by 12 bases, with 15 bases between them. CDR3 in amino acids: CSVEDQVAGGQFF. In nucleotides, the CDR3 is TGCAGCGTTGAAGACCAGGTAGCTGGGGGGCAGTTCTTC.

V and J are TRBV6-1 and TRBJ1-5; no clear D. The CDR3 has 15 residues. Trimming stripped 6 bases from V and 0 bases from J, with 12 bases between. Looked up from germline, CDR1 is MNHNS and CDR2 is SASEGT. The chain's CDR3 is CASRTTENSNQPQHF. As DNA, the CDR3 is TGTGCCAGCAGAACTACAGAGAATAGCAATCAGCCCCAGCATTTT.

The chain has TRBV20-1 and TRBJ2-1; 15 positions match TRBD2. Per the germline V gene, CDR1 is DFQATT and CDR2 is SNEGSKA (reference sequence). This CDR3 has 18 residues. V was pared by 3 bases and J by 0 bases, with 6 bases of the junction left unmatched. CDR3: CSARTGLAGGSSYNEQFF. The CDR3 region has the DNA TGCAGTGCTAGGACGGGACTAGCGGGAGGTAGCTCCTACAATGAGCAGTTCTTC.

The V call is TRBV7-2, the J call TRBJ1-6; perhaps TRBD1 as D (6 bases). Germline values: CDR1 SGHTA, CDR2 FQGNSA. The V and J ends lost 5 bases and 9 bases respectively, with 11 bases between them. The CDR3 sequence is 13 residues long. Written as DNA, the CDR3 is TGTGCCAGCAGCACTGGACAGAGTTCACCCCTCCACTTT. Protein product: CASSTGQSSPLHF.

This clonotype has at least ten counts. The chain recombines TRBV6-4 with TRBJ1-1; no clear D. The CDR3 consists of 13 residues. V was shortened by 3 bases and J by 1 base, with 6 bases between the two germline ends. Germline V lookup: CDR1 MRHNA, CDR2 SNTAGT. Here the CDR3 reads CASSETWNTEAFF. CDR3 in DNA: TGTGCCAGCAGTGAAACATGGAACACTGAAGCTTTCTTT.

The genes are TRBV9 and TRBJ2-2, with D tentatively TRBD2 (5 bases). V lost 0 bases and J 3 bases, leaving 6 bases between the germline ends. CDR1 SGDLS and CDR2 YYNGEE come from the germline V gene. The CDR3 has 14 amino acids. CDR3 sequence (DNA): TGTGCCAGCAGCGTAGCGGGGTACACCGGGGAGCTGTTTTTT. Its protein product is CASSVAGYTGELFF.

This clonotype was counted at least ten times. The chain couples TRBV29-1 to TRBJ1-2, with a possible D match to TRBD1 (6 bases). With 6 bases removed from V and 6 bases from J, the gap between germline ends came to 14 bases. CDR1 is SQVTM, CDR2 ANQGSEA, per germline. The CDR3 totals 12 residues. The CDR3 DNA is TGCAGCGTGACCTCCGGGACACATGGCTACACCTTC. Protein sequence: CSVTSGTHGYTF.